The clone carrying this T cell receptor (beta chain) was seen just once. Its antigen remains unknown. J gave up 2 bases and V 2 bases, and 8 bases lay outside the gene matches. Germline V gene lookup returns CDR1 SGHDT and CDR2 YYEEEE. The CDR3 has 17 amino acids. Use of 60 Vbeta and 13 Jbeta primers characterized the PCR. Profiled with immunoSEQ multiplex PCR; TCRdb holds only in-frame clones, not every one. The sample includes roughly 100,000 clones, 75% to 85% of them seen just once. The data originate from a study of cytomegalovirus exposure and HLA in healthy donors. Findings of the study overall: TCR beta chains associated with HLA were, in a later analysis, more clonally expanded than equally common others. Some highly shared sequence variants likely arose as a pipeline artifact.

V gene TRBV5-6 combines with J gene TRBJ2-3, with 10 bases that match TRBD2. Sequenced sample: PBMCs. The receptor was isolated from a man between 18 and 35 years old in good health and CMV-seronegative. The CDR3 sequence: CASSFRLAGGLTDTQYF. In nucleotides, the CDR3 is TGTGCCAGCAGCTTCCGACTAGCGGGCGGACTCACAGATACGCAGTATTTT. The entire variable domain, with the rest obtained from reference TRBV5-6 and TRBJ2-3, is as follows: DAGVTQSPTHLIKTRGQQVTLRCSPKSGHDTVSWYQQALGQGPQFIFQYYEEEERQRGNFPDRFSGHQFPNYSSELNVNALLLGDSALYLCASSFRLAGGLTDTQYFGPGTRLTVL.